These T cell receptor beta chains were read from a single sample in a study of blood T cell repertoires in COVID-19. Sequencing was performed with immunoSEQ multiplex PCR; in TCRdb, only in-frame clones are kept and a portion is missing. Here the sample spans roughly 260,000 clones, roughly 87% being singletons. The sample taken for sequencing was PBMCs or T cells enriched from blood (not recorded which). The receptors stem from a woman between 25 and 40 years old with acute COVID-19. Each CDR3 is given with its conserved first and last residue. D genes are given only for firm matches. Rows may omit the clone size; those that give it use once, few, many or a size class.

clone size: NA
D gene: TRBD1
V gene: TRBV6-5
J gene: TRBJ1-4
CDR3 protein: CASSPTGIDEKLFF
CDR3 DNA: TGTGCCAGCAGTCCGACAGGGATCGATGAAAAACTGTTTTTT

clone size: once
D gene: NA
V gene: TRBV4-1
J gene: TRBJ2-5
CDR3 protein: CASSQAQTSQETQYF
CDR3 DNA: TGCGCCAGCAGCCAAGCCCAGACTAGTCAAGAGACCCAGTACTTC

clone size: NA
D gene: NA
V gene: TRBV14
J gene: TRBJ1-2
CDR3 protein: CASSPATLTNYGYTF
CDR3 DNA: TGTGCCAGCAGCCCCGCAACCCTTACTAATTATGGCTACACCTTC

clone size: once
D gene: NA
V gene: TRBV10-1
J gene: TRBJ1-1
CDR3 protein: CASRSPLLRREAFF
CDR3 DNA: TGCGCCAGCAGGTCGCCCTTACTCCGGAGAGAAGCTTTCTTT

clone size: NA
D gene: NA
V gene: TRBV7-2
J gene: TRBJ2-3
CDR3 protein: CASSEVSRGLSEDTQYF
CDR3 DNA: TGTGCCAGCAGCGAGGTATCGAGGGGACTCAGCGAAGATACGCAGTATTTT

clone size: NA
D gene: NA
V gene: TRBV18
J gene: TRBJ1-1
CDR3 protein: CASSPRQVDTEAFF
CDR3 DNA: TGTGCCAGCTCACCCCGGCAGGTGGACACTGAAGCTTTCTTT

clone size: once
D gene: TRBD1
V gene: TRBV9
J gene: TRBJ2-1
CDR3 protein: CASSQGTGISEQFF
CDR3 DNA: TGTGCCAGCAGCCAAGGGACAGGCATAAGTGAGCAGTTCTTC

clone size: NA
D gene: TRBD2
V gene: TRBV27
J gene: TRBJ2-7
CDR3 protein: CASSLLAGGYEQYF
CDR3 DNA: TGTGCCAGCAGTTTACTGGCGGGGGGTTACGAGCAGTACTTC

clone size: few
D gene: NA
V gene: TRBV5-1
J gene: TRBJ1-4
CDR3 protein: CASSLLFGGAATNEKLFF
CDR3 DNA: TGCGCCAGCAGCTTGCTCTTCGGGGGGGCTGCAACTAATGAAAAACTGTTTTTT

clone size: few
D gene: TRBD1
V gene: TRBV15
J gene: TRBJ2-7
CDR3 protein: CATSSSQGWSEQYF
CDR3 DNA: TGTGCCACCAGCAGCTCACAGGGGTGGTCCGAGCAGTACTTC

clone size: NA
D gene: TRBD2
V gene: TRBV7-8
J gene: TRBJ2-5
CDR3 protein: CASSLVVAGGSETQYF
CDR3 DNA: TGTGCCAGCAGCTTAGTCGTAGCGGGAGGTTCGGAGACCCAGTACTTC

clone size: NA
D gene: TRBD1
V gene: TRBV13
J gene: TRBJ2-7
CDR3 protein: CASSAKGQGYHEQYF
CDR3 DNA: TGTGCCAGCAGCGCGAAGGGACAGGGGTATCACGAGCAGTACTTC

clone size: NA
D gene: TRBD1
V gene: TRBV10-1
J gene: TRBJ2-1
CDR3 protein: CASSEHSGGFGEQFF
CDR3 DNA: TGCGCCAGCAGTGAGCATTCAGGGGGCTTTGGTGAGCAGTTCTTC

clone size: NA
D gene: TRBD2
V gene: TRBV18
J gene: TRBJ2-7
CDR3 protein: CASSPLAGEQYF
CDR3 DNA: TGTGCCAGCTCACCACTAGCGGGTGAGCAGTACTTC

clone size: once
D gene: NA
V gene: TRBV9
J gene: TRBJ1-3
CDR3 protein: CASSVRGSGNTIYF
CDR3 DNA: TGTGCCAGCAGCGTGCGGGGATCTGGAAACACCATATATTTT

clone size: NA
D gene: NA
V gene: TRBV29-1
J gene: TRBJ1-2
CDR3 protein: CSVNPGSYGYTF
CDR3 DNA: TGCAGCGTCAACCCAGGGTCCTACGGCTACACCTTC

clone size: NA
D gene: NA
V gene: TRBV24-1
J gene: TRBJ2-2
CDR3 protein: CATSGLIGELFF
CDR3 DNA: TGTGCCACCAGTGGACTTATCGGGGAGCTGTTTTTT

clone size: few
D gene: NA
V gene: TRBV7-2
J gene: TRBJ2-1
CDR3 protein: CASSLRGFNEQFF
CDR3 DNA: TGTGCCAGCAGCTTAAGGGGGTTCAATGAGCAGTTCTTC

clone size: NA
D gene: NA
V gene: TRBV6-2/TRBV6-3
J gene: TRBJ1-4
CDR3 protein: CASSPEAIRNEKLFF
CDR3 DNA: TGTGCCAGCAGCCCCGAGGCCATCCGGAACGAAAAACTGTTTTTT

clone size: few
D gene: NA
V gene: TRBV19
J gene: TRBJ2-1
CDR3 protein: CASRDDSLSSYNEQFF
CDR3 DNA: TGTGCCAGTAGGGATGACAGTCTGAGCTCCTACAATGAGCAGTTCTTC